These T cell receptor beta chains were read from a single sample in a study of blood T cell repertoires in COVID-19. Sequencing was performed with immunoSEQ multiplex PCR; in TCRdb, only in-frame clones are kept and a portion is missing. This table holds some 43,000 clones, 87% found once. The sequenced material came from peripheral blood. The receptors here all came from a human donor in a cohort sampled during active COVID-19. The CDR3 runs from the conserved cysteine through the conserved F or W. The D gene is left open where the match is weak. Expanded clones get a size class; other rows say once, few or many, or leave the size out.

>-|TRBD1|TRBV4-1|16|TRBJ1-2
CASSRLWDSANYGYTF
TGCGCCAGCAGCAGGCTCTGGGACAGTGCTAACTATGGCTACACCTTC
>-|TRBD2|TRBV5-8|14|TRBJ2-7
CASRAGGTTYEQYF
TGTGCCAGCAGGGCGGGAGGGACCACCTACGAGCAGTACTTC
>once|TRBD1|TRBV5-6|16|TRBJ2-2
CASSLEGQGVTGELFF
TGTGCCAGCAGCTTGGAGGGACAGGGGGTAACCGGGGAGCTGTTTTTT
>-|-|TRBV4-3|15|TRBJ1-5
CASSQDRGREQPQHF
TGCGCCAGCAGCCAAGATAGGGGGAGGGAGCAGCCCCAGCATTTT
>-|TRBD2|TRBV19|15|TRBJ2-1
CASSSTAGGSDEQFF
TGTGCCAGTAGTTCTACAGCGGGAGGGAGTGATGAGCAGTTCTTC
>-|-|TRBV7-9|16|TRBJ2-3
CASSLARGGATDTQYF
TGTGCCAGCAGCTTAGCGAGGGGGGGAGCCACAGATACGCAGTATTTT
>-|TRBD2|TRBV7-6|16|TRBJ2-5
CASSPLGRNPGGIQYF
TGTGCCAGCAGCCCACTCGGCAGAAACCCGGGGGGTATCCAGTACTTC
>-|TRBD1|TRBV5-1|18|TRBJ2-7
CASSTAGTGGLFSYEQYF
TGCGCCAGCAGCACCGCCGGGACAGGGGGCCTCTTTTCCTACGAGCAGTACTTC
>-|TRBD1|TRBV9|16|TRBJ2-2
CASSPRTGVKAGELFF
TGTGCCAGCAGCCCTCGGACAGGGGTAAAGGCCGGGGAGCTGTTTTTT
>-|-|TRBV12-5|17|TRBJ2-1
CASGFITDRSSYNEQFF
TGTGCTAGTGGTTTTATCACCGACAGGAGCTCCTACAATGAGCAGTTCTTC
>-|-|TRBV19|14|TRBJ2-2
CASSISAGGGELFF
TGTGCCAGTAGTATCTCGGCCGGAGGCGGGGAGCTGTTTTTT
>-|TRBD1|TRBV3-1/TRBV3-2|13|TRBJ1-2
CASSLRQGAGYTF
TGTGCCAGCAGCCTCCGACAGGGGGCTGGCTACACCTTC
>few|TRBD1|TRBV7-9|16|TRBJ1-6
CASSQQGTSYNSPLHF
TGTGCCAGCAGCCAACAGGGGACCTCCTATAATTCACCCCTCCACTTT
>few|-|TRBV7-6|16|TRBJ2-1
CASSFHAAEIYNEQFF
TGTGCCAGCAGTTTCCACGCGGCGGAAATCTACAATGAGCAGTTCTTC